Listed here are 20 T cell receptor beta chains from one sample, sequenced in a study of graft-versus-host responses after intestinal transplantation. For these TCRs, the target antigens are not known. The repertoire was sequenced with immunoSEQ multiplex PCR; TCRdb's copy has only in-frame clones and lacks some. The sample lists approximately 99,000 clones, 91% occurring once. The sequences come from unstimulated CD4+ T cells sorted from spleen or lymph node cells, collected before transplant. Every receptor here comes from a human donor who was the organ donor for an intestinal transplant.

The chain carries TRBV11-2 and TRBJ2-7; 12 bases map to TRBD2. CDR1 is SGHAT and CDR2 is FQNNGV in the germline V gene. The CDR3 runs 17 residues. The J segment lost 0 bases and the V segment lost 5 bases, leaving 8 bases of the junction unmatched. CDR3 nucleotide sequence: TGTGCCAGCAGCCACGGGACTAGCGGGCATAGCTCCTACGAGCAGTACTTC. This sequence encodes CASSHGTSGHSSYEQYF. The full variable domain, its missing parts supplied by reference TRBV11-2 and TRBJ2-7, is EAGVAQSPRYKIIEKRQSVAFWCNPISGHATLYWYQQILGQGPKLLIQFQNNGVVDDSQLPKDRFSAERLKGVDSTLKIQPAKLEDSAVYLCASSHGTSGHSSYEQYFGPGTRLTVT.

V and J are TRBV4-1 and TRBJ1-1; D remains unclear. The CDR3 has 14 residues. The germline gives CDR1 MGHRA, CDR2 YSYEKL. V was shortened by 4 bases and J by 6 bases, with 15 bases between the two germline ends. CDR3: CASSRPGNTPEAFF. The CDR3 DNA reads as TGCGCCAGCAGCCGGCCGGGGAACACGCCTGAAGCTTTCTTT.

This chain's CDR3 is CASHVPRESDYGYTF. CDR3 nucleotide sequence: TGTGCCAGCCATGTCCCGCGGGAATCGGACTATGGCTACACCTTC. The rearrangement links TRBV6-1 to TRBJ1-2; D remains unclear. In germline, CDR1 is MNHNS, CDR2 SASEGT. Trimming pared 8 bases from V and 3 bases from J, leaving 19 bases between. This CDR3 contains 15 residues.

Comment on this clone: Sequence at one end of the junction differs from germline and may be a read error. The CDR3 DNA reads as TGCGCCAGCAGCTCCAATTCGGGACAGGCATCATTTTCCGGGTCGGTCTTCTTC. It yields the protein CASSSNSGQASFSGSVFF. This chain joins TRBV5-1 and TRBJ1-2; 8 nucleotides agree with TRBD1. CDR3 length: 18 residues. The germline V gene has CDR1 SGHRS and CDR2 YFSETQ.

The CDR3 bases are TGTGCCAGCAGCGTAGAACCAGGCAGGGGGAACGACGAGCAGTACTTC. Amino acids: CASSVEPGRGNDEQYF. The J gene is TRBJ2-7, the V gene TRBV9; 7 nucleotides match TRBD1. V lost 0 bases to trimming and J lost 5 bases; unmatched junction nucleotides: 11. Germline V gene sequence: CDR1 SGDLS, CDR2 YYNGEE. The CDR3 sequence is 16 residues long. The full variable domain, in which reference TRBV9 and TRBJ2-7 provide the parts outside the CDR3, is DSGVTQTPKHLITATGQRVTLRCSPRSGDLSVYWYQQSLDQGLQFLIQYYNGEERAKGNILERFSAQQFPDLHSELNLSSLELGDSALYFCASSVEPGRGNDEQYFGPGTRLTVT.

This chain connects TRBV4-3 to TRBJ2-3, with a tentative D call TRBD2 (7 bases). The germline gives CDR1 LGHNA, CDR2 YSLEER. This CDR3 is 17 amino acids long. Deletions cut 3 bases from V and 1 base from J, with 17 bases between. The CDR3 here is CASSQDRGGARTDTQYF. DNA for the CDR3: TGCGCCAGCAGCCAGGATCGAGGGGGGGCTCGCACAGATACGCAGTATTTT.

This chain joins TRBV5-4 and TRBJ2-5, with D unresolved. The CDR3 spans 13 residues. Trimming took off 0 bases at V and 4 bases at J, with 7 bases between the two ends. Germline V gives CDR1 SGHNT, CDR2 YYREEE (reference sequence). CDR3 DNA: TGTGCCAGCAGCTTGGGGGCTGGAGAGACCCAGTACTTC. Translation: CASSLGAGETQYF.

This chain connects TRBV7-8 to TRBJ1-1; D perhaps matches TRBD1 (6 bases). There are 13 residues in the CDR3. V was clipped by 2 bases and J by 4 bases, with 8 bases between them. Germline V gene lookup returns CDR1 SGHVS and CDR2 FQNEAQ. The CDR3 loop reads CASSLTGTTEAFF. CDR3 in DNA: TGTGCCAGCAGCTTAACAGGGACCACTGAAGCTTTCTTT.

V and J are TRBV28 and TRBJ1-5; D gene ambiguous. Trimming pared 1 base from V and 9 bases from J, leaving 13 bases between. CDR1 MDHEN and CDR2 SYDVKM come from the germline V gene. The CDR3 is 14 residues long. CDR3 residues: CASSLFGASGPQHF. CDR3 DNA: TGTGCCAGCAGTTTATTCGGTGCCTCGGGGCCCCAGCATTTT. The full variable domain, in which reference TRBV28 and TRBJ1-5 provide the parts outside the CDR3, is DVKVTQSSRYLVKRTGEKVFLECVQDMDHENMFWYRQDPGLGLRLIYFSYDVKMKEKGDIPEGYSVSREKKERFSLILESASTNQTSMYLCASSLFGASGPQHFGDGTRLSIL.

The chain carries TRBV6-6 and TRBJ1-4; 7 nucleotides match TRBD1. J gave up 11 bases and V 2 bases, and 5 bases lay outside the gene matches. Per the germline V gene, CDR1 is MNHNY and CDR2 is SVGAGI (reference sequence). This CDR3 is built from 13 residues. Here the CDR3 DNA reads TGTGCCAGCAGTTACGAGACGGGACAGAAACTGTTTTTT. Translation: CASSYETGQKLFF.

J is TRBJ1-5 and V is TRBV6-1, with TRBD1 matching 9 bases. The CDR3 consists of 14 residues. Trimming at V came to 6 bases and at J to 6 bases, leaving 6 bases not matched to a gene. Germline CDR1 reads MNHNS; CDR2 reads SASEGT. CDR3 nucleotides: TGTGCCAGCAGGGACAGGGGCTATACTCAGCCCCAGCATTTT. Its protein product is CASRDRGYTQPQHF.

A note on this clone: The sample carries other DNA sequences with the same CDR3. The CDR3 is CASSLQGAGNTIYF. The DNA for the CDR3 is TGTGCCAGCAGCCTACAGGGGGCAGGAAACACCATATATTTT. The chain recombines TRBV7-9 with TRBJ1-3, with 9 bases that match TRBD1. Germline V gives CDR1 SEHNR, CDR2 FQNEAQ (reference sequence). CDR3 length: 14 residues. V was pared by 5 bases and J by 4 bases, with 3 bases of the junction left unmatched.

The rearrangement links TRBV2 to TRBJ2-1; unclear D gene. The V end was cut by 2 bases, the J end by 3 bases, with 11 bases between. CDR1 and CDR2 from the germline V gene are SNHLY and FYNNEI. The CDR3 is made up of 15 amino acids. The CDR3 nucleotides read TGTGCCAGCAGTGAATCAGGCTCTGGCTACAATGAGCAGTTCTTC. Its protein is CASSESGSGYNEQFF.

The V call is TRBV18, the J call TRBJ1-5; 7 nucleotides align to TRBD1. Germline V gene data show CDR1 as KGHSH and CDR2 as LQKENI. This CDR3 comprises 13 residues. V lost 5 bases, J lost 4 bases, and 2 bases stayed unmatched. CDR3 nucleotides: TGTGCCAGCTCATCACAGGGGAATCAGCCCCAGCATTTT. This codes for CASSSQGNQPQHF.

The chain employs TRBV6-5 and TRBJ2-7, with 7 bases identical to TRBD1. The CDR3 has 12 amino acids. Germline V lookup: CDR1 MNHEY, CDR2 SVGAGI. With V trimmed by 7 bases and J by 6 bases, 6 bases remained unmatched. CDR3 nucleotide sequence: TGTGCCAGCAACTCTAACAGGGGCGAGCAGTACTTC. As protein: CASNSNRGEQYF.

V and J are TRBV28 and TRBJ1-5, with D possibly TRBD1 on 6 matching bases. The germline CDR1 and CDR2 sequences are MDHEN and SYDVKM. The CDR3 is made up of 18 amino acids. V shed 6 bases and J shed 0 bases, with 21 bases lying between them. This CDR3 reads CASRRRTVLTYSNQPQHF. CDR3 in DNA: TGTGCCAGCAGGAGACGGACAGTGCTGACTTATAGCAATCAGCCCCAGCATTTT.

The chain carries TRBV18 and TRBJ2-5; 9 bases match TRBD1. CDR1 and CDR2 from the germline V gene are KGHSH and LQKENI. The J segment lost 4 bases and the V segment lost 6 bases, leaving 12 bases of the junction unmatched. The CDR3 runs to 16 residues. CDR3 nucleotide sequence: TGTGCCAGCTCCCAAAGGAAGGGACAGGGTGTAGAGACCCAGTACTTC. This translates into CASSQRKGQGVETQYF. Full variable domain (outside the CDR3, taken from reference TRBV18 and TRBJ2-5): NAGVMQNPRHLVRRRGQEARLRCSPMKGHSHVYWYRQLPEEGLKFMVYLQKENIIDESGMPKERFSAEFPKEGPSILRIQQVVRGDSAAYFCASSQRKGQGVETQYFGPGTRLLVL.

This clone was detected only once. V and J are TRBV19 and TRBJ1-1, with TRBD1 identical over 7 bases. CDR1 is LNHDA and CDR2 is SQIVND in the germline V gene (reference sequence). Losses at the gene ends were 5 bases for V and 3 bases for J; bases not matched to a gene: 9. This CDR3 contains 15 residues. The CDR3: CASSLRQGTDTEAFF. DNA of the CDR3: TGTGCCAGTAGTCTAAGACAGGGTACGGACACTGAAGCTTTCTTT.

V is TRBV6-5 and J is TRBJ2-5; D is possibly TRBD1 (7 bases). Germline lookup yields CDR1 MNHEY and CDR2 SVGAGI. The CDR3 has 15 residues. Trimming shortened V by 2 bases and J by 1 base, and 11 bases separated the two germline ends. CDR3 residues: CASSYQGGPQETQYF. CDR3 nucleotides: TGTGCCAGCAGTTACCAGGGGGGACCCCAAGAGACCCAGTACTTC.

J is TRBJ2-1 and V is TRBV5-1, with TRBD2 matching 8 bases. Trimming removed 3 bases from V and 7 bases from J; junction bases left unmatched: 9. The CDR3 contains 15 residues. CDR1 is SGHRS, CDR2 YFSETQ, per germline. The CDR3 region has the DNA TGCGCCAGCAGCTCGACGAGCGGGGGAGAGAATGAGCAGTTCTTC. Translated: CASSSTSGGENEQFF.